The 26 T cell receptor beta chains below all came from one sample that was sequenced in a study of CD8+ T cells in alopecia areata. Sequencing templates came from extracted RNA that was reverse transcribed into cDNA. Profiling relied on immunoSEQ multiplex PCR, and the TCRdb table lists in-frame clones only, not all of them. The sample lists about 200,000 clones; 64% were seen once. The treatment denotes: oral pan-JAK inhibitor, 5-10 mg twice daily. The sample here was CD4+ T cells sorted from blood, taken at week 4, from a patient treated with tofacitinib. The receptor source for this set is a human donor with alopecia areata.

The chain recombines TRBV5-6 with TRBJ1-1; 7 bases agree with TRBD1. Germline V gene data show CDR1 as SGHDT and CDR2 as YYEEEE. Trimming removed 4 bases from V and 2 bases from J; junction bases left unmatched: 8. The CDR3 has 15 amino acids. CDR3 nucleotides: TGTGCCAGCAGCGCCTGGACAGGTTATAACACTGAAGCTTTCTTT. Its translation is CASSAWTGYNTEAFF.

The chain couples TRBV6-5 to TRBJ2-5, with D possibly TRBD2 on 6 matching bases. CDR3 size: 12 residues. CDR1 is MNHEY and CDR2 is SVGAGI in the germline V gene. V lost 6 bases and J lost 5, with 10 bases in between. CDR3 bases: TGTGCCAGCAGGCGCGGGAAGGAGACCCAGTACTTC. Residues: CASRRGKETQYF.

This chain uses TRBV7-8 with TRBJ1-3; 12 bases match TRBD1. Germline lookup yields CDR1 SGHVS and CDR2 FQNEAQ. The CDR3 consists of 15 residues. After removal of 5 bases from V and 7 bases from J, the junction contained 6 bases not matched to a gene. The CDR3 reads CASSPGQGARNTIYF. The DNA for the CDR3 is TGTGCCAGCAGCCCGGGACAGGGGGCTCGTAACACCATATATTTT.

The chain links TRBV5-6 to TRBJ1-2; 9 bases fit TRBD1. Germline V gives CDR1 SGHDT, CDR2 YYEEEE. This CDR3 spans 14 amino acids. Trimming at V came to 0 bases and at J to 4 bases, leaving 1 base not matched to a gene. CDR3 sequence (DNA): TGTGCCAGCAGCTTGGTGGACAGGGGCTATGGCTACACCTTC. Protein sequence: CASSLVDRGYGYTF.

This clone was seen a few times. V and J are TRBV7-6 and TRBJ2-3; TRBD1 might be the D (5 bases). Trimming removed 5 bases from V and 6 bases from J, with 6 bases in between. This CDR3 contains 11 residues. In germline, CDR1 is SGHVS, CDR2 FNYEAQ. CDR3 DNA sequence: TGTGCCAGCAGCAAGGGGGATACGCAGTATTTT. Translated: CASSKGDTQYF.

For the CDR3, the DNA is TGCGCCAGCAGCTTGCTCGGGACAGGGGTCCAAGAGACCCAGTACTTC. This encodes CASSLLGTGVQETQYF. The J gene is TRBJ2-5, the V gene TRBV5-1; 10 bases are shared with TRBD1. From germline, CDR1 is SGHRS and CDR2 YFSETQ. The CDR3 has 16 amino acids. V was pared by 1 base and J by 1 base, with 4 bases of the junction left unmatched.

This rearrangement joins TRBV6-1 to TRBJ2-2; no definite D call. The CDR3 totals 13 residues. Germline values: CDR1 MNHNS, CDR2 SASEGT. Trimming took 6 bases from V and 4 from J, leaving 9 bases between them. The CDR3, as DNA: TGTGCCAGCAGACCCCTCGGCACCGGGGAGCTGTTTTTT. Translation: CASRPLGTGELFF.

V and J are TRBV19 and TRBJ2-4; D may be TRBD1 or TRBD2 (6 bases each). The V end was cut by 10 bases, the J end by 3 bases, with 16 bases between. This CDR3 has 14 amino acids. Germline V gene data show CDR1 as LNHDA and CDR2 as SQIVND (reference sequence). CDR3 protein: CATSTEGGKNIQYF. CDR3 coding DNA: TGTGCCACCTCAACAGAGGGGGGCAAAAACATTCAGTACTTC.

V gene TRBV5-6 combines with J gene TRBJ2-2; D uncertain. The V end was cut by 7 bases, the J end by 1 base, with 8 bases between. Germline V lookup: CDR1 SGHDT, CDR2 YYEEEE. This CDR3 has 13 residues. CDR3 bases: TGTGCCAGCTCTCGAGGGAACACCGGGGAGCTGTTTTTT. It yields the protein CASSRGNTGELFF.

The chain joins TRBV29-1 to TRBJ1-2, with D unclear. Germline CDR1 is SQVTM and CDR2 is ANQGSEA. This CDR3 contains 13 residues. V was clipped by 4 bases and J by 6 bases, with 15 bases between them. Here the CDR3 reads CSVAGERLNGYTF. The CDR3 DNA follows: TGCAGCGTTGCGGGAGAGAGGTTGAATGGCTACACCTTC.

The chain recombines TRBV11-3 with TRBJ2-5; D call uncertain. V lost 5 bases, J lost 1 base, and 11 bases lay in between. This CDR3 has 14 residues. Looked up from germline, CDR1 is SGHNT and CDR2 is YENEEA. The CDR3 protein is CASSPLLSQETQYF. CDR3 bases: TGTGCCAGCAGCCCCTTACTCTCCCAAGAGACCCAGTACTTC. Together with reference TRBV11-3 and TRBJ2-5, the CDR3 gives the full variable domain: EAGVVQSPRYKIIEKKQPVAFWCNPISGHNTLYWYLQNLGQGPELLIRYENEEAVDDSQLPKDRFSAERLKGVDSTLKIQPAELGDSAVYLCASSPLLSQETQYFGPGTRLLVL.

The rearrangement joins TRBV30 to TRBJ1-1, with D perhaps matching TRBD1 (6 bases). V was cut by 8 bases and J by 1 base, with 20 bases left in between. This CDR3 contains 15 residues. Germline CDR1 GTSNPN, CDR2 SVGIG (reference sequence). The chain's CDR3 is CAGGGFTRANTEAFF. For the CDR3, the DNA is TGTGCCGGAGGGGGATTTACGAGGGCGAACACTGAAGCTTTCTTT.

Only one count was recorded for this clone. The chain is built from TRBV29-1 and TRBJ2-5; D possibly uses TRBD1 or TRBD2 (5 bases each). The CDR3 loop spans 13 amino acids. V was shortened by 4 bases and J by 5 bases, with 14 bases between the two germline ends. Germline CDR1 is SQVTM and CDR2 is ANQGSEA. The CDR3 region has the DNA TGCAGCGTTGGAGGTCCAGGGACGGAGACCCAGTACTTC. Translation gives CSVGGPGTETQYF.

The chain recombines TRBV29-1 with TRBJ2-7; D is uncertain. The length of the CDR3 is 16 residues. CDR1 and CDR2 from the germline V gene are SQVTM and ANQGSEA. V was shortened by 7 bases and J by 0 bases, with 22 bases between the two germline ends. This CDR3 is CSALTTDDLSSYEQYF. In nucleotides, the CDR3 is TGCAGCGCTCTAACAACGGACGATTTGAGCTCCTACGAGCAGTACTTC.

The chain has TRBV5-1 and TRBJ2-5; no firm D call. V was trimmed by 4 bases and J by 1 base, leaving 14 bases between them. Germline V CDR1 and CDR2: SGHRS, YFSETQ. The CDR3 is made up of 15 amino acids. CDR3 loop: CASSRPGRAQETQYF. Written as DNA, the CDR3 is TGCGCCAGCAGCCGGCCAGGAAGGGCCCAAGAGACCCAGTACTTC.

This clone has only a few counts. The genes are TRBV30 and TRBJ1-4; no definite D call. The CDR3 length is 13 residues. V shed 4 bases and J shed 4 bases, with 10 bases lying between them. Germline V gene data show CDR1 as GTSNPN and CDR2 as SVGIG (reference sequence). This chain's CDR3 is CAWNRANNEKLFF. The CDR3 DNA reads TGTGCCTGGAACCGGGCCAATAATGAAAAACTGTTTTTT.

The V gene is TRBV4-1, the J gene TRBJ1-5; tentatively, D is TRBD1 (5 bases). The V gene lost 2 bases and the J gene lost 5 bases, with 7 bases spanning the gap. The germline CDR1 and CDR2 sequences are MGHRA and YSYEKL. The CDR3 runs 13 residues. CDR3 loop: CASSQRDHQPQHF. The CDR3 DNA reads as TGCGCCAGCAGCCAAAGGGACCATCAGCCCCAGCATTTT.

The chain recombines TRBV4-1 with TRBJ2-1, with a tentative D call TRBD1 (6 bases). With 4 bases removed from V and 11 bases from J, the gap between germline ends came to 18 bases. Per germline, CDR1 MGHRA and CDR2 YSYEKL. The CDR3 extends over 14 amino acids. The CDR3 DNA reads TGCGCCAGCAGCCCTATACCGGGACAAAAGAAGCAGTTCTTC. Its protein product is CASSPIPGQKKQFF.

This rearrangement joins TRBV28 to TRBJ1-2, with D uncertain. This CDR3 comprises 14 residues. CDR1 MDHEN and CDR2 SYDVKM come from the germline V gene. V lost 6 bases and J lost 1, with 12 bases in between. Written as DNA, the CDR3 is TGTGCCAGCAGCCGCGCGACATTTAACTATGGCTACACCTTC. Amino acids: CASSRATFNYGYTF.

This clone was found a few times. This CDR3 reads CASSLRSAGDGEQFF. CDR3 sequence (DNA): TGCGCCAGCAGCTTGAGGTCCGCGGGGGACGGTGAGCAGTTCTTC. V is TRBV5-1 and J is TRBJ2-1, with TRBD2 identical over 7 bases. The trim removed 1 base at V and 9 bases at J, leaving 10 bases unmatched. CDR1 and CDR2 (germline): SGHRS, YFSETQ. This CDR3 has 15 residues.

The CDR3 DNA follows: TGTGCCTGGAGTAGCGTTTCGGATACGCAGTATTTT. Translation: CAWSSVSDTQYF. This rearrangement joins TRBV30 to TRBJ2-3; D unresolved. V shed 2 bases and J shed 6 bases, with 9 bases lying between them. This CDR3 has 12 residues. Germline lookup yields CDR1 GTSNPN and CDR2 SVGIG (reference sequence). Based on the CDR3 plus reference TRBV30 and TRBJ2-3, the full variable domain is SQTIHQWPATLVQPVGSPLSLECTVEGTSNPNLYWYRQAAGRGLQLLFYSVGIGQISSEVPQNLSASRPQDRQFILSSKKLLLSDSGFYLCAWSSVSDTQYFGPGTRLTVL.

V is TRBV4-1 and J is TRBJ2-3; TRBD1 aligns across 9 bases. Germline assignment: CDR1 MGHRA and CDR2 YSYEKL. The ends lost 0 bases at V and 1 base at J; junction bases unmatched: 8. The CDR3 totals 18 residues. CDR3 sequence (DNA): TGCGCCAGCAGCCAAGATCGGGGACAGGGAGCCCGCACAGATACGCAGTATTTT. Translated, it gives CASSQDRGQGARTDTQYF.

The DNA for the CDR3 is TGCGCCAGCAGCCAATCCGGACAGGGCCTTAGCTATGGCTACACCTTC. It yields the protein CASSQSGQGLSYGYTF. The chain is built from TRBV4-1 and TRBJ1-2; TRBD1 matches 8 bases. The germline V gene encodes CDR1 MGHRA and CDR2 YSYEKL. J gave up 4 bases and V 2 bases, and 9 bases lay outside the gene matches. The CDR3 runs 16 residues.

The J gene is TRBJ2-5, the V gene TRBV6-6; D gene unclear. This CDR3 contains 12 residues. The V gene's germline CDR1 is MNHNY and CDR2 SVGAGI (reference sequence). V was trimmed by 11 bases and J by 1 base, leaving 11 bases between them. CDR3 coding DNA: TGTGCCTCGGGCCGATCCCAAGAGACCCAGTACTTC. Its protein is CASGRSQETQYF.

The chain carries TRBV25-1 and TRBJ2-5; a weak D match, TRBD2 (6 bases). Trimming removed 2 bases from V and 0 bases from J, with 13 bases in between. CDR3 length equals 16 residues. CDR1 is MGHDK, CDR2 SYGVNS, per germline. CDR3 bases: TGTGCCAGCAGTGAACTGACCGGGGGACACCAAGAGACCCAGTACTTC. This codes for CASSELTGGHQETQYF. The full variable domain, rest sourced from reference TRBV25-1 and TRBJ2-5, is EADIYQTPRYLVIGTGKKITLECSQTMGHDKMYWYQQDPGMELHLIHYSYGVNSTEKGDLSSESTVSRIRTEHFPLTLESARPSHTSQYLCASSELTGGHQETQYFGPGTRLLVL.

This clone has more than one count but fewer than ten. The gene calls are TRBV19 and TRBJ2-1, with 7 positions matching TRBD2. Trimming removed 4 bases from V and 3 bases from J; junction bases left unmatched: 0. The CDR3 spans 13 residues. Germline V gene data show CDR1 as LNHDA and CDR2 as SQIVND (reference sequence). The CDR3 DNA is TGTGCCAGTAGTAGGGACTACTACAATGAGCAGTTCTTC. Translating it yields CASSRDYYNEQFF.